This T cell receptor beta chain was captured in a study of blood T cell repertoires in COVID-19. Looking at the study overall: T cells, B-cell-depleted T cells, or PBMCs provided the cDNA or gDNA that served as material.

The repertoire was sequenced with immunoSEQ multiplex PCR; TCRdb's copy has only in-frame clones and lacks some. The data contain about 150,000 clones, about 83% of them singletons. Per the germline V gene, CDR1 is SGHRS and CDR2 is YFSETQ. This CDR3 has 15 amino acids. V shed 0 bases and J shed 2 bases, with 11 bases lying between them. Patients in Seattle were enrolled during active infection, then followed longitudinally. Sequenced material: peripheral blood. This TCR derives from a woman aged 60-75 years with COVID-19, enrolled during active disease. The chain is built from TRBV5-1 and TRBJ1-2, with TRBD1 as a possible D gene (5 bases). CDR3 coding DNA: TGCGCCAGCAGCTTGGGGGGCTTCGAGAACTATGGCTACACCTTC. As protein: CASSLGGFENYGYTF.